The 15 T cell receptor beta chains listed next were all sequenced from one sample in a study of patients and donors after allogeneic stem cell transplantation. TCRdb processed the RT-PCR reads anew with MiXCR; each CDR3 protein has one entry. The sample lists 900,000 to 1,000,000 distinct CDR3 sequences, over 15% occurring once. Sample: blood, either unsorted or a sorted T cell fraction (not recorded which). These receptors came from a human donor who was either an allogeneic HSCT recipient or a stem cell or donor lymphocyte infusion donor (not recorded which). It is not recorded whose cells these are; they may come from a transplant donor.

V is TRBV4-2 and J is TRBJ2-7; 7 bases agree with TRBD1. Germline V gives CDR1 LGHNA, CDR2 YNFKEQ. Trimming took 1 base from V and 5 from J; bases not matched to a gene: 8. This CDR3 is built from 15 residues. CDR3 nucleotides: TGTGCCAGCAGCCAAGCAGACAGGGATCATAACGAGCAGTACTTC. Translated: CASSQADRDHNEQYF.

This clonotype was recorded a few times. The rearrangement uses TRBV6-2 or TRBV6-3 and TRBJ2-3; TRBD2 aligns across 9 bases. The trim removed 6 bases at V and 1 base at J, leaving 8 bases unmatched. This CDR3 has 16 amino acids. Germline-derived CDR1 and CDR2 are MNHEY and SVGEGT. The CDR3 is CASRSRGGVGTDTQYF. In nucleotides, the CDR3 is TGTGCCAGCAGGAGTCGCGGGGGGGTGGGCACAGATACGCAGTATTTT.

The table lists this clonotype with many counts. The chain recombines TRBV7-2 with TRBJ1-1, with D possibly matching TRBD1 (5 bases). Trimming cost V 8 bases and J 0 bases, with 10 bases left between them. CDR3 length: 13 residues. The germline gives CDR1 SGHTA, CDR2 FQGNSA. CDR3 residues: CASRGHLNTEAFF. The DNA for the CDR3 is TGTGCCAGCCGCGGACACCTGAACACTGAAGCTTTCTTT.

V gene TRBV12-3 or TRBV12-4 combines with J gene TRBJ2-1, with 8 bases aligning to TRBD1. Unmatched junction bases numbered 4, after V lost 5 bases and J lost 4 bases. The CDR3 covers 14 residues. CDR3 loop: CASSADRVYNEQFF. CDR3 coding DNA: TGTGCCAGCAGTGCGGACAGGGTTTACAATGAGCAGTTCTTC.

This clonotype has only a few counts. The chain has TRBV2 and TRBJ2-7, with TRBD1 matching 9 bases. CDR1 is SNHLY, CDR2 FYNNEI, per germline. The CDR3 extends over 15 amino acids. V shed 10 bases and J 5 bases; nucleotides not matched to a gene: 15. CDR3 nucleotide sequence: TGTGCCATCGGATCCGGCCGGGACAGGGCTGACGAGCAGTACTTC. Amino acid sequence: CAIGSGRDRADEQYF. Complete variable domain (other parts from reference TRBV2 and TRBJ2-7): EPEVTQTPSHQVTQMGQEVILRCVPISNHLYFYWYRQILGQKVEFLVSFYNNEISEKSEIFDDQFSVERPDGSNFTLKIRSTKLEDSAMYFCAIGSGRDRADEQYFGPGTRLTVT.

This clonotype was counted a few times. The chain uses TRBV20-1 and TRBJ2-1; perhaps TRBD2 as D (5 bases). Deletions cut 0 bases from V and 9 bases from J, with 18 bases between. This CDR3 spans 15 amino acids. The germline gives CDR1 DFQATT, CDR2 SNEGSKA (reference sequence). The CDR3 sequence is CSARDPRNPRAEQFF. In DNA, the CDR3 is TGCAGTGCTAGAGACCCGAGGAACCCGAGGGCTGAGCAGTTCTTC.

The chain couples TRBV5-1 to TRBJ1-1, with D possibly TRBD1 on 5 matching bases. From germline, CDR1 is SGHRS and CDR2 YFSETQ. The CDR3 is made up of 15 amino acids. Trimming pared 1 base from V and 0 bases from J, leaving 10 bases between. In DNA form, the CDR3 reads TGCGCCAGCAGCTTGTGGGACCGACTGAACACTGAAGCTTTCTTT. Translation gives CASSLWDRLNTEAFF.

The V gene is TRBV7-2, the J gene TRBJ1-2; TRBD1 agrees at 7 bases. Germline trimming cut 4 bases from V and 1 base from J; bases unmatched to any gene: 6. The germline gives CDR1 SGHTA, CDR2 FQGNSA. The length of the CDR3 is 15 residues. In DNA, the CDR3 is TGTGCCAGCAGCTCCAGGGGGGGGCGTAACTATGGCTACACCTTC. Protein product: CASSSRGGRNYGYTF.

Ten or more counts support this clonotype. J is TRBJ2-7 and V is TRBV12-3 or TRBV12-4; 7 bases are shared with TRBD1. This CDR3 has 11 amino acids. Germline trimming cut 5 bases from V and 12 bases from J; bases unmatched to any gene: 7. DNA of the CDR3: TGTGCCAGCAGTGATACAGGGGATCTGTACTTC. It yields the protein CASSDTGDLYF.

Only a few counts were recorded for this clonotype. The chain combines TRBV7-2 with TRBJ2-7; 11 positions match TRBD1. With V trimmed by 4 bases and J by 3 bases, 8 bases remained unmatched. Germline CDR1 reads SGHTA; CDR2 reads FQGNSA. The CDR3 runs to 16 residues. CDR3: CASSWEGQGVDYEQYF. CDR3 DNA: TGTGCCAGCAGCTGGGAGGGACAGGGGGTTGACTACGAGCAGTACTTC.

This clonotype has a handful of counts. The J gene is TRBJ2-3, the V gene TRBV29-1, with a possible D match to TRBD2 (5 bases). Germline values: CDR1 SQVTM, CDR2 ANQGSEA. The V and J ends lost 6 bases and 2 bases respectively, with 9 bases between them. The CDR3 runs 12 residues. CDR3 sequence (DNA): TGCAGCGTGGACCGGGACACAGATACGCAGTATTTT. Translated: CSVDRDTDTQYF.

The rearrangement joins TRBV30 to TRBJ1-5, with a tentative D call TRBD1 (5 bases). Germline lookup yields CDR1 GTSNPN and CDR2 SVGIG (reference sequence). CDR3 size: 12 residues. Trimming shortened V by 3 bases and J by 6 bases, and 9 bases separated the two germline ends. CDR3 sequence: CAWSRDAQPQHF. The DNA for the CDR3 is TGTGCCTGGAGCAGGGACGCTCAGCCCCAGCATTTT.

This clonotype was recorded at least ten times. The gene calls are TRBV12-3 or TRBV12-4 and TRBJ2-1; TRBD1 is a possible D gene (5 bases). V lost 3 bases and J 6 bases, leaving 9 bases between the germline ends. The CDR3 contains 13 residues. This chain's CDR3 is CASSLGQINEQFF. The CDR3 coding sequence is TGTGCCAGCAGTTTGGGGCAGATCAATGAGCAGTTCTTC.

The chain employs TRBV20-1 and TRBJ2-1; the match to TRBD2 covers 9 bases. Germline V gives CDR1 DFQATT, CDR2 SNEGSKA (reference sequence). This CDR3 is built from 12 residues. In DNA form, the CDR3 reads TGCAGCGATAGCGGGAGTAGTGGTGAGCAGTTCTTC. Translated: CSDSGSSGEQFF.

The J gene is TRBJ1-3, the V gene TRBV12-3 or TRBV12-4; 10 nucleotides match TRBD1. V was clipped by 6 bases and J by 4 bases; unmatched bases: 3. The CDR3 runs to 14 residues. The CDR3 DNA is TGTGCCAGCAGGACAGGGGGCGGAGGAAACACCATATATTTT. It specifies CASRTGGGGNTIYF.